These 17 T cell receptor beta chains were all obtained from the same sample, sequenced in a study of T cells after posttransplantation cyclophosphamide. Sequencing used immunoSEQ multiplex PCR; TCRdb keeps in-frame clones, though not all of them. The sample was found to contain almost 35,000 clones, and every one recurs. Sequenced sample: PBMCs. Source of these receptors: a woman between 50 and 59 years old in good health and a related stem cell transplant donor.

This clone was seen many times. This rearrangement joins TRBV6-1 to TRBJ2-1; 13 nucleotides agree with TRBD2. V trimming: 10 bases; J trimming: 8 bases; junction bases outside the gene matches: 11. This CDR3 comprises 15 residues. Germline V lookup: CDR1 MNHNS, CDR2 SASEGT. The CDR3 is CATRQPGLAGYEQFF. CDR3 DNA: TGTGCCACCCGACAGCCGGGACTAGCGGGATATGAGCAGTTCTTC.

This clone occurred many times. The chain links TRBV7-6 to TRBJ1-4, with 9 bases identical to TRBD1. The V and J ends lost 1 base and 3 bases, in that order; junction bases with no gene match: 6. Germline values: CDR1 SGHVS, CDR2 FNYEAQ. This CDR3 contains 17 residues. The CDR3 DNA sequence: TGTGCCAGCAGCTTAGGGACAGGGGAGGTGGCTAATGAAAAACTGTTTTTT. This translates into CASSLGTGEVANEKLFF.

In its sample, this clone was seen many times. This sequence joins TRBV14 and TRBJ1-1; D is possibly TRBD1 (5 bases). The V gene lost 5 bases and the J gene lost 4 bases, with 17 bases spanning the gap. This CDR3 spans 15 amino acids. The germline V gene encodes CDR1 SGHDN and CDR2 FVKESK. As DNA, the CDR3 is TGTGCCAGCAGCAAAGTCCGGGGGGGGTCCACTGAAGCTTTCTTT. Translating it yields CASSKVRGGSTEAFF.

This clone was detected many times. The DNA for the CDR3 is TGTGCCAGCAGGGAACCGGGACTTCGCACAGATACGCAGTATTTT. Its translation is CASREPGLRTDTQYF. The rearrangement links TRBV2 to TRBJ2-3, with D perhaps matching TRBD2 (6 bases). V shed 6 bases and J shed 1 base, with 14 bases lying between them. The V gene's germline CDR1 is SNHLY and CDR2 FYNNEI. The CDR3 consists of 15 residues.

This clone was counted between two and nine times. The chain couples TRBV11-1 to TRBJ1-1; no firm D call. The CDR3 is 13 amino acids. V was cut by 8 bases and J by 0 bases, with 10 bases left in between. Germline V gene data show CDR1 as SGHAT and CDR2 as FQDESV (reference sequence). In nucleotides, the CDR3 is TGTGCCAGCTTGCAGGAAATGAACACTGAAGCTTTCTTT. It translates to CASLQEMNTEAFF. The variable domain in full, with the rest retrieved from reference TRBV11-1 and TRBJ1-1, is EAEVAQSPRYKITEKSQAVAFWCDPISGHATLYWYRQILGQGPELLVQFQDESVVDDSQLPKDRFSAERLKGVDSTLKIQPAELGDSAMYLCASLQEMNTEAFFGQGTRLTVV.

The table lists this clone with many counts. The chain carries TRBV7-9 and TRBJ1-5; 9 nucleotides match TRBD1. CDR1 SEHNR and CDR2 FQNEAQ come from the germline V gene (reference sequence). V shed 4 bases and J 4 bases; nucleotides not matched to a gene: 5. The length of the CDR3 is 15 residues. The CDR3 sequence: CASSSDGTGNQPQHF. DNA for the CDR3: TGTGCCAGCAGCTCAGATGGGACAGGGAATCAGCCCCAGCATTTT.

This clone was seen a few times. CDR3 DNA sequence: TGTGCCAGCAGATCCGCGCCAGGATCCCAAGAGACCCAGTACTTC. Protein: CASRSAPGSQETQYF. V and J are TRBV27 and TRBJ2-5; D not certain. The V end lost 6 bases, the J end lost 1 base, and 15 bases lay between the germline ends. The CDR3 consists of 15 residues. Germline-derived CDR1 and CDR2 are MNHEY and SMNVEV (reference sequence).

At least ten counts were recorded for this clone. V gene TRBV18 combines with J gene TRBJ1-2; TRBD1 might be the D (6 bases). This CDR3 comprises 13 residues. Between the trimmed V and J ends, which lost 3 bases and 5 bases, there was a span of 10 bases. Looked up from germline, CDR1 is KGHSH and CDR2 is LQKENI. CDR3 residues: CASSPDRSYGYTF. The CDR3 DNA reads TGTGCCAGCTCACCTGACAGGTCATATGGCTACACCTTC.

This clone was counted at least ten times. This sequence joins TRBV27 and TRBJ2-1; 8 bases are a match to TRBD2. This CDR3 is built from 14 residues. From germline, CDR1 is MNHEY and CDR2 SMNVEV (reference sequence). With 4 bases clipped from V and 8 bases from J, the junction kept 7 bases outside the gene matches. This CDR3 reads CASSSVAGYDEQFF. CDR3 sequence (DNA): TGTGCCAGCAGTTCTGTAGCGGGATACGATGAGCAGTTCTTC.

The table lists this clone with many counts. The chain carries TRBV7-9 and TRBJ2-7; D is undetermined. Trimming pared 1 base from V and 7 bases from J, leaving 8 bases between. The CDR3 has 12 residues. Germline assignment: CDR1 SEHNR and CDR2 FQNEAQ (reference sequence). DNA for the CDR3: TGTGCCAGCAGCTTAGTGGGCTGGGAGCAGTACTTC. The encoded protein is CASSLVGWEQYF.

Many counts were recorded for this clone. This chain connects TRBV6-1 to TRBJ1-2; 7 bases agree with TRBD1. From germline, CDR1 is MNHNS and CDR2 SASEGT. V gave up 2 bases and J gave up 5 bases; unmatched junction bases: 2. The CDR3 is 13 amino acids. The CDR3 region is CASSEQGDYGYTF. The DNA of the CDR3 is TGTGCCAGCAGTGAACAGGGGGATTATGGCTACACCTTC.

This clone was observed at least ten times. One junction end does not reproduce the germline sequence, and a read error may be involved. The rearrangement joins TRBV18 to TRBJ1-1, with D tentatively TRBD1 (6 bases). Germline CDR1 and CDR2: KGHSH and LQKENI. The CDR3 spans 14 residues. This CDR3 is CASSPSGQNTEAFF. The CDR3 nucleotides read TGTGCCAGTTCCCCTTCGGGACAAAACACTGAAGCTTTTTTT.

The chain links TRBV5-1 to TRBJ2-5, with D possibly being TRBD1 or TRBD2 (5 bases each). Germline lookup yields CDR1 SGHRS and CDR2 YFSETQ. Trimming shortened V by 5 bases and J by 2 bases, and 16 bases separated the two germline ends. The CDR3 has 15 amino acids. CDR3 amino acids: CASSPGGREQETQYF. DNA for the CDR3: TGCGCCAGCAGTCCTGGCGGCAGGGAGCAAGAGACCCAGTACTTC.

This clone was counted many times. This chain joins TRBV6-2 or TRBV6-3 and TRBJ2-1; 9 positions match TRBD2. This CDR3 comprises 19 residues. The V and J ends lost 1 base and 5 bases, in that order; junction bases with no gene match: 15. CDR1 and CDR2 (germline): MNHEY, SVGEGT. The CDR3 loop is CASSYYVFLREGGHNEQFF. Written as DNA, the CDR3 is TGTGCCAGCAGTTACTATGTCTTCTTGCGGGAGGGGGGGCACAATGAGCAGTTCTTC.

This clone appeared many times. The rearrangement uses TRBV10-3 and TRBJ1-2; D may be TRBD1 (5 bases). Per the germline V gene, CDR1 is ENHRY and CDR2 is SYGVKD. CDR3 length: 17 amino acids. With 2 bases removed from V and 4 bases from J, the gap between germline ends came to 20 bases. DNA for the CDR3: TGTGCCATCAGTGAGGCGTTTAAGACAACCGGGGGCTATGGCTACACCTTC. Protein product: CAISEAFKTTGGYGYTF.

In this sample, this clone turned up a few times. The chain has TRBV12-3 or TRBV12-4 and TRBJ2-3; possibly TRBD2 for D (5 bases). V dropped 5 bases and J dropped 2 bases, with 11 bases sitting between them. The CDR3 extends over 14 amino acids. CDR3 bases: TGTGCCAGCAGTCCGGACTTTTACACAGATACGCAGTATTTT. It codes for CASSPDFYTDTQYF.

This clone was observed at least ten times. This sequence joins TRBV7-9 and TRBJ2-7; D might be TRBD1 (5 bases). V lost 5 bases to trimming and J lost 3 bases, with 14 bases between them. CDR1 and CDR2 (germline): SEHNR, FQNEAQ (reference sequence). CDR3 length: 14 amino acids. The DNA for the CDR3 is TGTGCCAGCAGCCTCGACAGCGTAATCTACGAGCAGTACTTC. Encoded protein: CASSLDSVIYEQYF.